Listed below are T cell receptor beta chains from one sample, sequenced in a study of cytomegalovirus exposure and HLA in healthy donors. Clones were sequenced by immunoSEQ multiplex PCR, and TCRdb holds only the in-frame ones, with some missing. The data show 150,000 or so clones, about 75% seen once. The sequenced sample was PBMCs. Source of these receptors: a man in his forties or fifties in good health and CMV-seropositive. CDR3s include the opening cysteine and the closing phenylalanine or tryptophan. Each record gives: V gene, D gene, J gene, CDR3 protein, CDR3 DNA. D genes are given only for firm matches.

>TRBV6-5|-|TRBJ2-6
CASSYSASSGANGLTF
TGTGCCAGCAGTTACTCTGCAAGCTCTGGGGCCAACGGCCTGACTTTC
>TRBV7-8|TRBD2|TRBJ2-1
CASRDGTSGIPSEQFF
TGTGCCAGCAGAGATGGGACTAGCGGGATTCCTTCTGAGCAGTTCTTC
>TRBV29-1|TRBD1|TRBJ2-7
CSAGQGASYEQYF
TGCAGCGCGGGACAGGGGGCATCCTACGAGCAGTACTTC
>TRBV12-2|-|TRBJ1-4
CASRLVFRQGGVEKLFF
TGTGCAAGTCGCTTAGTTTTTCGGCAAGGGGGCGTGGAAAAACTGTTTTTT
>TRBV18|TRBD1|TRBJ1-1
CASSRTEGALGNTEAFF
TGTGCCAGCTCCCGCACTGAGGGGGCCCTGGGGAACACTGAAGCTTTCTTT
>TRBV18|-|TRBJ2-1
CASSPQSGSYNEQFF
TGTGCCAGCTCACCACAGTCGGGCTCCTACAATGAGCAGTTCTTC
>TRBV2|TRBD1|TRBJ1-4
CASGEQGASEKLFF
TGTGCCAGCGGTGAACAGGGGGCAAGTGAAAAACTGTTTTTT
>TRBV5-4|-|TRBJ2-3
CASSFFPNEGADTQYF
TGTGCCAGCAGCTTTTTCCCGAACGAGGGGGCAGATACGCAGTATTTT
>TRBV19|-|TRBJ1-5
CASSLTGRPASNQPQHF
TGTGCCAGTAGTTTAACAGGCCGTCCAGCTAGCAATCAGCCCCAGCATTTT
>TRBV28|-|TRBJ2-7
CASSMGSSYEQYF
TGTGCCAGCAGTATGGGCAGCTCCTACGAGCAGTACTTC
>TRBV2|TRBD2|TRBJ2-1
CASTAPAGGINEQFF
TGTGCCAGCACCGCCCCAGCGGGAGGAATCAATGAGCAGTTCTTC
>TRBV18|-|TRBJ1-4
CASSQTVATNEKLFF
TGTGCCAGCTCGCAGACAGTTGCAACTAATGAAAAACTGTTTTTT
>TRBV5-1|TRBD1|TRBJ2-3
CASSLDRTGSPDTQYF
TGCGCCAGCAGCTTGGATCGGACAGGGTCCCCAGATACGCAGTATTTT
>TRBV13|-|TRBJ2-2
CASSLDSWNTGELFF
TGTGCCAGCAGCTTGGACAGTTGGAACACCGGGGAGCTGTTTTTT
>TRBV9|TRBD2|TRBJ2-1
CASSVGSSGSYNEQFF
TGTGCCAGCAGCGTAGGTTCTAGCGGTTCCTACAATGAGCAGTTCTTC
>TRBV13|-|TRBJ2-1
CASSLGGKGLYNEQFF
TGTGCCAGCAGCTTAGGCGGGAAAGGGCTCTACAATGAGCAGTTCTTC
>TRBV27|TRBD1|TRBJ2-7
CASSRKGQGFYEQYF
TGTGCCAGCAGTCGAAAGGGACAGGGGTTCTACGAGCAGTACTTC
>TRBV28|TRBD2|TRBJ2-3
CASTLTGLAGTSTDTQYF
TGTGCCAGCACCCTTACGGGACTAGCGGGCACTAGCACAGATACGCAGTATTTT